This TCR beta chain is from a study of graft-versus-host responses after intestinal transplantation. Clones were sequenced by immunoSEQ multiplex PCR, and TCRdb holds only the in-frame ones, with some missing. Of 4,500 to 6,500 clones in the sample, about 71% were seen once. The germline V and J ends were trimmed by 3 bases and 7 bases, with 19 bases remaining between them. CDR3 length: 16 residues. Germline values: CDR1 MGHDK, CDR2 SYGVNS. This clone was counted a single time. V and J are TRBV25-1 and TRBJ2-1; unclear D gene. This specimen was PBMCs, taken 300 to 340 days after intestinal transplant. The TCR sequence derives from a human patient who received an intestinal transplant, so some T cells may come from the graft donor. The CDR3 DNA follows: TGTGCCAGCAGTGAGTTGTTTTCAGAATTTTCGAATGAGCAGTTCTTC. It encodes CASSELFSEFSNEQFF.